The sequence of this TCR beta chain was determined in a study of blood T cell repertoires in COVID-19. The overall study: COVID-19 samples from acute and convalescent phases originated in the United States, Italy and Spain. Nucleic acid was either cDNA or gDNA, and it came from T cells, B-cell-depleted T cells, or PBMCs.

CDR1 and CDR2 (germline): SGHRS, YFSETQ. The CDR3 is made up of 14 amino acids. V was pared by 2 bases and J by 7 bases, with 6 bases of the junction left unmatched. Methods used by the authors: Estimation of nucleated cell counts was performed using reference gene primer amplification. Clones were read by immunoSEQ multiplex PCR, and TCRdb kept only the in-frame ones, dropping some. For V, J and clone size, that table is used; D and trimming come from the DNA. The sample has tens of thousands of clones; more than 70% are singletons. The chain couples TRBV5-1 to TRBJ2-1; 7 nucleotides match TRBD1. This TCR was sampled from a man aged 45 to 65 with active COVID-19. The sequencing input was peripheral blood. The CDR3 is CASSLGGSRNEQFF. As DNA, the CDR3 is TGCGCCAGCAGCTTAGGGGGCAGTAGAAATGAGCAGTTCTTC.